The clone carrying this T cell receptor beta chain was counted once. The antigen remains undetermined. Sequencing used immunoSEQ multiplex PCR; TCRdb keeps in-frame clones, though not all of them. The data hold around 510,000 clones, with 95% to 96% observed a single time. This CDR3 has 13 amino acids. The V gene lost 0 bases and the J gene lost 8 bases, with 13 bases spanning the gap. CDR1 SQVTM and CDR2 ANQGSEA come from the germline V gene. The data stem from a study of shared clonotypes between healthy human individuals. Study results and limitations: Estimated clonotype richness was generally higher in naive than memory subsets. The diversity represented, both genetic and in exposure history, was limited by few donors. Non-shared clonotypes showed lower generation probabilities than clonotypes common to all four donors.

The chain recombines TRBV29-1 with TRBJ1-2, with D maybe TRBD1 (5 bases). Material for sequencing was naive CD4+ T cells sorted from blood. Sample subset: CD45RA+ positively selected. The TCR comes from a woman in her twenties or thirties in good health. The CDR3 DNA sequence: TGCAGCGTTGAAGATCTCAGGGCCCGGGGCTACACCTTC. Protein: CSVEDLRARGYTF.